The 30 T cell receptor beta chains listed next were all sequenced from one sample in a study of control samples from healthy donors and cancer patients. Sequencing was performed with immunoSEQ multiplex PCR; in TCRdb, only in-frame clones are kept and a portion is missing. The repertoire holds tens of thousands of clones, with roughly 95% as singletons. The sample was blood. Every receptor here comes from a woman between 18 and 29 years old in good health.

The V and J genes are TRBV30 and TRBJ2-7; D may be TRBD1 (6 bases). V gave up 1 base and J gave up 10 bases, with 14 bases separating them. The CDR3 has 12 amino acids. Germline V gene lookup returns CDR1 GTSNPN and CDR2 SVGIG (reference sequence). The CDR3 DNA reads as TGTGCCTGGAGTGCCAATACAGGGTTACAGTACTTC. This translates into CAWSANTGLQYF.

To note about this clone: The sample contains more than one DNA sequence encoding this CDR3. This chain connects TRBV18 to TRBJ1-1; 8 nucleotides align to TRBD1. J gave up 1 base and V 2 bases, and 3 bases lay outside the gene matches. This CDR3 contains 15 residues. Germline V gene sequence: CDR1 KGHSH, CDR2 LQKENI. CDR3 loop: CASSPGTGGNTEAFF. As DNA, the CDR3 is TGTGCCAGCTCACCAGGGACAGGTGGGAACACTGAAGCTTTCTTT.

This chain connects TRBV30 to TRBJ2-4; 8 positions agree with TRBD1. Germline-derived CDR1 and CDR2 are GTSNPN and SVGIG (reference sequence). The CDR3 runs 16 residues. Germline trimming cut 4 bases from V and 0 bases from J; bases unmatched to any gene: 8. CDR3: CAWIPQGGLAKNIQYF. CDR3 nucleotides: TGTGCCTGGATCCCACAGGGGGGACTAGCCAAAAACATTCAGTACTTC.

This clone has more than one count but fewer than ten. The chain joins TRBV19 to TRBJ2-1; tentatively, D is TRBD2 (5 bases). This CDR3 is 13 amino acids long. The V and J ends lost 1 base and 5 bases respectively, with 6 bases between them. The germline V gene encodes CDR1 LNHDA and CDR2 SQIVND (reference sequence). CDR3 amino acids: CASSIGGNNEQFF. The CDR3 DNA follows: TGTGCCAGTAGTATAGGAGGGAACAATGAGCAGTTCTTC. Full variable domain (outside the CDR3, taken from reference TRBV19 and TRBJ2-1): DGGITQSPKYLFRKEGQNVTLSCEQNLNHDAMYWYRQDPGQGLRLIYYSQIVNDFQKGDIAEGYSVSREKKESFPLTVTSAQKNPTAFYLCASSIGGNNEQFFGPGTRLTVL.

The chain employs TRBV11-2 and TRBJ2-5; 9 nucleotides line up with TRBD1. The ends lost 3 bases at V and 5 bases at J; junction bases unmatched: 10. Per germline, CDR1 SGHAT and CDR2 FQNNGV. The CDR3 is 16 amino acids. CDR3: CASSLGGQGFVETQYF. The CDR3, as DNA: TGTGCCAGCAGCTTGGGAGGACAGGGGTTCGTGGAGACCCAGTACTTC.

The chain is built from TRBV18 and TRBJ2-1; 7 bases align to TRBD1. V was clipped by 1 base and J by 0 bases; unmatched bases: 0. This CDR3 contains 15 residues. The germline V gene encodes CDR1 KGHSH and CDR2 LQKENI. CDR3 in amino acids: CASSPQGASYNEQFF. CDR3 bases: TGTGCCAGCTCACCACAGGGGGCCTCCTACAATGAGCAGTTCTTC.

This chain joins TRBV6-5 and TRBJ1-2; the D gene is possibly TRBD1 (5 bases). This CDR3 region has 15 residues. The germline V gene encodes CDR1 MNHEY and CDR2 SVGAGI. V was clipped by 6 bases and J by 3 bases, with 17 bases between them. For the CDR3, the DNA is TGTGCCAGCAGATTTTGGCCGGGGACCGACTATGGCTACACCTTC. It encodes CASRFWPGTDYGYTF.

The genes are TRBV29-1 and TRBJ2-5, with 15 bases identical to TRBD2. The CDR3 is made up of 15 amino acids. J was trimmed by 4 bases and V by 6 bases; bases with no gene match: 6. Germline V gene data show CDR1 as SQVTM and CDR2 as ANQGSEA. CDR3 residues: CSVLGLAGGRETQYF. CDR3 DNA: TGCAGCGTCCTGGGACTAGCGGGGGGACGAGAGACCCAGTACTTC.

This chain links TRBV5-8 with TRBJ1-6, with D perhaps matching TRBD1 (6 bases). The CDR3 runs to 15 residues. The germline CDR1 and CDR2 sequences are SGHTS and YDEGEE. Trimming removed 7 bases from V and 16 bases from J, with 27 bases in between. CDR3 sequence reads: CASRKGVGKETRLHF. The CDR3 DNA is TGTGCCAGCCGCAAGGGGGTAGGGAAAGAAACGAGGCTCCACTTT. Supplemented by reference TRBV5-8 and TRBJ1-6, the full variable domain reads EAGVTQSPTHLIKTRGQQATLRCSPISGHTSVYWYQQALGLGLQFLLWYDEGEERNRGNFPPRFSGRQFPNYSSELNVNALELEDSALYLCASRKGVGKETRLHFGNGTRLTVT.

The genes are TRBV18 and TRBJ1-1; no reliable D call. Trimming shortened V by 6 bases and J by 0 bases, and 14 bases separated the two germline ends. Germline V gives CDR1 KGHSH, CDR2 LQKENI. The CDR3 covers 15 residues. The CDR3, as DNA: TGTGCCAGCTCGCTACTTGACACGATGAACACTGAAGCTTTCTTT. Its translation: CASSLLDTMNTEAFF. The whole variable domain, filled in from reference TRBV18 and TRBJ1-1, reads NAGVMQNPRHLVRRRGQEARLRCSPMKGHSHVYWYRQLPEEGLKFMVYLQKENIIDESGMPKERFSAEFPKEGPSILRIQQVVRGDSAAYFCASSLLDTMNTEAFFGQGTRLTVV.

This clone was detected only once. The genes are TRBV19 and TRBJ1-5, with 8 bases lining up with TRBD1. Germline V gene sequence: CDR1 LNHDA, CDR2 SQIVND (reference sequence). This CDR3 is 15 amino acids long. With 5 bases clipped from V and 3 bases from J, the junction kept 6 bases outside the gene matches. CDR3 in DNA: TGTGCCAGTAGTTTGACAGGGGCCTTCAATCAGCCCCAGCATTTT. Amino acids: CASSLTGAFNQPQHF.

In DNA form, the CDR3 reads TGCAGCGTTCTAAATCCGCTAGAGGGTGAGACCCAGTACTTC. Protein product: CSVLNPLEGETQYF. The J gene is TRBJ2-5, the V gene TRBV29-1; D is perhaps TRBD2 (5 bases). V lost 5 bases, J lost 5 bases, and 18 bases lay in between. The germline V gene encodes CDR1 SQVTM and CDR2 ANQGSEA. This CDR3 contains 14 residues.

This clone was seen only once. V gene TRBV27 combines with J gene TRBJ2-2; 9 nucleotides match TRBD2. The CDR3 consists of 16 residues. Trimming cost V 0 bases and J 9 bases; bases outside gene matches: 8. Germline V gene sequence: CDR1 MNHEY, CDR2 SMNVEV (reference sequence). The CDR3 reads CASSLSGTSSVRELFF. CDR3 DNA sequence: TGTGCCAGCAGTTTATCAGGGACTAGCTCCGTGAGGGAGCTGTTTTTT.

The chain is built from TRBV5-4 and TRBJ1-2; D is unresolved. This CDR3 is built from 14 residues. The V and J ends lost 3 bases and 4 bases respectively, with 13 bases between them. The germline gives CDR1 SGHNT, CDR2 YYREEE (reference sequence). The CDR3 DNA is TGTGCCAGCAGCTCCAAGGACCTAGGCTATGGCTACACCTTC. Translating gives CASSSKDLGYGYTF.

This chain uses TRBV4-1 with TRBJ1-4; 8 bases agree with TRBD1. The germline CDR1 and CDR2 sequences are MGHRA and YSYEKL. The CDR3 runs 18 residues. V was pared by 4 bases and J by 3 bases, with 13 bases of the junction left unmatched. This CDR3 is CASSLIPGGAPANEKLFF. In nucleotides, the CDR3 is TGCGCCAGCAGCCTAATTCCAGGGGGCGCCCCGGCTAATGAAAAACTGTTTTTT.

This clone was counted a single time. The chain recombines TRBV6-2 or TRBV6-3 with TRBJ1-5; D unresolved. This CDR3 spans 12 amino acids. Germline CDR1 MNHEY, CDR2 SVGEGT. The V end was cut by 0 bases, the J end by 6 bases, with 3 bases between. CDR3 DNA: TGTGCCAGCAGTTACTCAGTTCAGCCCCAGCATTTT. Protein sequence: CASSYSVQPQHF.

This clone was seen a single time. The chain is built from TRBV5-1 and TRBJ1-6; 9 nucleotides agree with TRBD1. Per germline, CDR1 SGHRS and CDR2 YFSETQ. Germline trimming cut 4 bases from V and 6 bases from J; bases unmatched to any gene: 2. The CDR3 length is 14 residues. CDR3 in DNA: TGCGCCAGCAGCGTGGGACAGGGTAATTCACCCCTCCACTTT. Translation: CASSVGQGNSPLHF.

The chain couples TRBV10-1 to TRBJ1-1; D perhaps matches TRBD1 (5 bases). V was trimmed by 9 bases and J by 3 bases, leaving 14 bases between them. CDR1 is WNHNN, CDR2 SYGVQD, per germline (reference sequence). The CDR3 is 13 amino acids. CDR3 sequence: CARKRKGDTEAFF. The CDR3 DNA follows: TGCGCCAGGAAAAGAAAAGGGGACACTGAAGCTTTCTTT.

This chain links TRBV30 with TRBJ1-1; D unresolved. The length of the CDR3 is 13 residues. The germline CDR1 and CDR2 sequences are GTSNPN and SVGIG (reference sequence). V shed 3 bases and J shed 4 bases, with 12 bases lying between them. Here the CDR3 reads CAWSIGVGTEAFF. In nucleotides, the CDR3 is TGTGCCTGGAGCATCGGGGTTGGCACTGAAGCTTTCTTT. Full variable domain (missing parts from reference TRBV30 and TRBJ1-1): SQTIHQWPATLVQPVGSPLSLECTVEGTSNPNLYWYRQAAGRGLQLLFYSVGIGQISSEVPQNLSASRPQDRQFILSSKKLLLSDSGFYLCAWSIGVGTEAFFGQGTRLTVV.

The V call is TRBV5-6, the J call TRBJ2-7, with 9 bases aligning to TRBD1. The CDR3 sequence is 15 residues long. CDR1 is SGHDT and CDR2 is YYEEEE in the germline V gene. Unmatched junction bases numbered 8, after V lost 1 base and J lost 6 bases. CDR3 sequence (DNA): TGTGCCAGCAGCTTGACTGGGGACAGGGTCCGCGAGCAGTACTTC. Protein sequence: CASSLTGDRVREQYF.

V and J are TRBV5-1 and TRBJ1-1, with D possibly being TRBD1 (5 bases). This CDR3 contains 15 residues. Germline CDR1 SGHRS, CDR2 YFSETQ. V was clipped by 4 bases and J by 1 base, with 14 bases between them. The CDR3 DNA follows: TGCGCCAGCAGCCCAACGTGGGGGGAGAACACTGAAGCTTTCTTT. It codes for CASSPTWGENTEAFF. The full variable domain, its missing parts supplied by reference TRBV5-1 and TRBJ1-1, is KAGVTQTPRYLIKTRGQQVTLSCSPISGHRSVSWYQQTPGQGLQFLFEYFSETQRNKGNFPGRFSGRQFSNSRSEMNVSTLELGDSALYLCASSPTWGENTEAFFGQGTRLTVV.

CDR3 in DNA: TGTGCCACCAGTGTTGCTAGCGGGAAGTCCTACAATGAGCAGTTCTTC. Translated, it gives CATSVASGKSYNEQFF. V gene TRBV24-1 combines with J gene TRBJ2-1, with 9 bases fitting TRBD2. CDR3 size: 16 residues. The V and J ends lost 5 bases and 1 base, in that order; junction bases with no gene match: 5. The germline V gene encodes CDR1 KGHDR and CDR2 SFDVKD.

V and J are TRBV6-5 and TRBJ2-2; D perhaps matches TRBD2 (5 bases). CDR1 MNHEY and CDR2 SVGAGI come from the germline V gene. This CDR3 is built from 13 residues. Between the trimmed V and J ends, which lost 2 bases and 5 bases, there was a span of 6 bases. CDR3 region: CASSYEGTGELFF. CDR3 coding DNA: TGTGCCAGCAGTTACGAGGGAACCGGGGAGCTGTTTTTT.

The gene calls are TRBV18 and TRBJ1-3; D unclear. Looked up from germline, CDR1 is KGHSH and CDR2 is LQKENI. This CDR3 spans 12 amino acids. V was pared by 3 bases and J by 4 bases, with 4 bases between. The CDR3 loop reads CASSPPGNTIYF. DNA of the CDR3: TGTGCCAGCTCACCGCCAGGAAACACCATATATTTT.

This chain joins TRBV6-5 and TRBJ1-5; tentatively, D is TRBD1 (6 bases). V dropped 3 bases and J dropped 3 bases, with 12 bases sitting between them. The CDR3 runs to 15 residues. Germline values: CDR1 MNHEY, CDR2 SVGAGI. The CDR3 DNA sequence: TGTGCCAGCAGTTATCTCGGGGGGCACAATCAGCCCCAGCATTTT. Its translation: CASSYLGGHNQPQHF.

V is TRBV10-3 and J is TRBJ2-7; 7 bases agree with TRBD1. Germline trimming cut 6 bases from V and 2 bases from J; bases unmatched to any gene: 4. Germline CDR1 ENHRY, CDR2 SYGVKD. This CDR3 spans 13 amino acids. This CDR3 reads CAIRGDSPYEQYF. The CDR3 coding sequence is TGTGCCATCAGGGGGGACAGCCCCTACGAGCAGTACTTC.

The rearrangement uses TRBV6-6 and TRBJ2-7; no clear D. Germline V CDR1 and CDR2: MNHNY, SVGAGI (reference sequence). Trimming left V 0 bases short and J 4 bases short, with 4 bases between. This CDR3 is 12 amino acids long. For the CDR3, the DNA is TGTGCCAGCAGTTACTCGAGGTACGAGCAGTACTTC. Translation gives CASSYSRYEQYF.

V gene TRBV5-1 combines with J gene TRBJ1-4; D call uncertain. The CDR3 has 15 residues. Looked up from germline, CDR1 is SGHRS and CDR2 is YFSETQ. The ends were cut back, 0 bases at V and 2 bases at J, with 8 bases in the middle. The CDR3 sequence: CASSLEGTTNEKLFF. The CDR3 DNA is TGCGCCAGCAGCTTGGAGGGTACCACTAATGAAAAACTGTTTTTT.

V is TRBV27 and J is TRBJ1-5; D is ambiguous. In germline, CDR1 is MNHEY, CDR2 SMNVEV (reference sequence). The CDR3 is 14 amino acids. V was trimmed by 0 bases and J by 9 bases, leaving 12 bases between them. In nucleotides, the CDR3 is TGTGCCAGCAGTTTATCGGCCCCGTTTCCGCCCCAGCATTTT. It specifies CASSLSAPFPPQHF.

The genes are TRBV5-5 and TRBJ2-7, with D possibly being TRBD2 (6 bases). The CDR3 runs 15 residues. V lost 4 bases and J 2 bases, leaving 16 bases between the germline ends. Per the germline V gene, CDR1 is SGHKS and CDR2 is YYEKEE (reference sequence). DNA of the CDR3: TGTGCCAGCAGCCGAGGGGAGGAACCCACCTACGAGCAGTACTTC. The encoded protein is CASSRGEEPTYEQYF.